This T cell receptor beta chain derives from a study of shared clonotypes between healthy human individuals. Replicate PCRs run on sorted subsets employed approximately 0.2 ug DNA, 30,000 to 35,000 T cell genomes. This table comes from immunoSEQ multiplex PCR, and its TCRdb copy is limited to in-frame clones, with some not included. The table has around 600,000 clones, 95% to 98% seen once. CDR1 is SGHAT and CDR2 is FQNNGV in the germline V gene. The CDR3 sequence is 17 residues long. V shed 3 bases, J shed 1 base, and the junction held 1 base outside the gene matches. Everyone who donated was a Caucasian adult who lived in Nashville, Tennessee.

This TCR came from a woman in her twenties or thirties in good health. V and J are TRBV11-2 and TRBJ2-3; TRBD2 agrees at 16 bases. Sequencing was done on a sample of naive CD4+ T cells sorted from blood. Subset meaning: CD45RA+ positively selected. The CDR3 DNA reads TGTGCCAGCAGCTTCGGGACTAGCGGGAGGGGCACAGATACGCAGTATTTT. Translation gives CASSFGTSGRGTDTQYF.